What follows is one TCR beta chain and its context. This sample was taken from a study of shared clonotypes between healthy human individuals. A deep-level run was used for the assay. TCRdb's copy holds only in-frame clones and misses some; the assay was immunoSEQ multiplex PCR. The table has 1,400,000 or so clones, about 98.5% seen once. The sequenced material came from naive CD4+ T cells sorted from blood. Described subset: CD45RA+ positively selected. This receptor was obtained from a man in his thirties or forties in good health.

CDR3 amino acids: CASRQGSTYEQYF. CDR3 bases: TGTGCCAGCAGACAGGGAAGCACCTACGAGCAGTACTTC. J is TRBJ2-7 and V is TRBV19; TRBD1 matches at 7 bases. The CDR3 has 13 amino acids. The ends lost 9 bases at V and 2 bases at J; junction bases unmatched: 7. Per germline, CDR1 LNHDA and CDR2 SQIVND (reference sequence).